This is a list of T cell receptor beta chains from one sample in a study of T cell changes during pregnancy in multiple sclerosis. Some clones are missing from TCRdb's copy, which holds only in-frame ones; the method was immunoSEQ multiplex PCR. The table lists 40,000 to 45,000 clones, 90% of them singletons. This specimen consisted of CD4+ T cells from peripheral blood mononuclear cells, obtained before pregnancy. Receptors were obtained from a female donor with multiple sclerosis, enrolled in a pregnancy study. CDR3s leave out the opening cysteine and the closing phenylalanine or tryptophan. Fields, in order: J gene, V gene, CDR3 protein.

>TRBJ2-3|TRBV6-1
ASSPKDRGRDTQY
>TRBJ2-5|TRBV5-8
ASSLSSGRGETQY
>TRBJ1-4|TRBV19
ASSIRLATNEKLF
>TRBJ2-6|TRBV7-2
ASSFGQGFRSGANVLT
>TRBJ2-1|TRBV20-1
SASGSEQF
>TRBJ2-2|TRBV30
AFPHRGFRHTGELF
>TRBJ2-1|TRBV5-1
ASSLGLAGVYNEQF
>TRBJ1-6|TRBV2
ASSESRGESSPLH
>TRBJ2-3|TRBV10-3
AISDGGRTDTQY
>TRBJ2-1|TRBV9
ASSVGLAGGPGNEQF
>TRBJ1-5|TRBV6-6
ASSQAQGGNQPQH
>TRBJ1-5|TRBV5-1
ASSSSGTADQPQH
>TRBJ2-3|TRBV19
ASTPVLAESTDTQY
>TRBJ1-3|TRBV19
ASSIGLYGRSSYSGNTIY
>TRBJ2-1|TRBV5-1
ASSLLGLEQF
>TRBJ2-2|TRBV6-5
ASRTRQTNTGELF
>TRBJ2-5|TRBV28
ASTIRGNQETQY
>TRBJ1-3|TRBV7-9
ASSLAGTGGNTIY
>TRBJ2-3|TRBV5-1
ASTEGNNWSDTQY
>TRBJ1-2|TRBV9
ASSAGGSSTNYGYT
>TRBJ2-7|TRBV10-3
AISESVGLAGVHEQY
>TRBJ1-6|TRBV4-3
ASSQAGRGSHSPLH
>TRBJ2-7|TRBV11-3
ASSQMTDSYEQY
>TRBJ2-5|TRBV5-4
ASSQDRGQGETQY
>TRBJ1-1|TRBV9
ASSARQGEYTEAF